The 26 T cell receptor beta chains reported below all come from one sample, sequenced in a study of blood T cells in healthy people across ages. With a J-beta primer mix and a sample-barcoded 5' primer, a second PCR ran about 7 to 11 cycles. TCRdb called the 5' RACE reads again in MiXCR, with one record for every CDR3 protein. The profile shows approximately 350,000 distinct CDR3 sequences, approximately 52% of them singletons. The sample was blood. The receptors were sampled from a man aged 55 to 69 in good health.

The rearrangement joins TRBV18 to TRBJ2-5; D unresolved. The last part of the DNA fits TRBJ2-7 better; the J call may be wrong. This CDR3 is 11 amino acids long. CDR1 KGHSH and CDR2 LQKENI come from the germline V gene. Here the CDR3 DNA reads TGTGCCAGCTCACCTGTGGACGAGCAGTACTTC. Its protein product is CASSPVDEQYF.

CDR3 amino acids: CSASEPYTGELFF. CDR3 in DNA: TGCAGTGCTAGTGAACCCTACACCGGGGAGCTGTTTTTT. The gene calls are TRBV20-1 and TRBJ2-2; D is ambiguous. The CDR3 runs 13 residues. V gave up 3 bases and J gave up 3 bases, with 8 bases separating them. Germline V gives CDR1 DFQATT, CDR2 SNEGSKA (reference sequence).

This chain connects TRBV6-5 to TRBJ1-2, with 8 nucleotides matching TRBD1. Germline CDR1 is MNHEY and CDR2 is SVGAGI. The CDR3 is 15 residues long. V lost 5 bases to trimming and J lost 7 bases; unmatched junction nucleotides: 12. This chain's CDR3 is CASSGLGQALAGYTF. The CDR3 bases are TGTGCCAGCAGTGGGCTGGGACAGGCCCTAGCTGGCTACACCTTC.

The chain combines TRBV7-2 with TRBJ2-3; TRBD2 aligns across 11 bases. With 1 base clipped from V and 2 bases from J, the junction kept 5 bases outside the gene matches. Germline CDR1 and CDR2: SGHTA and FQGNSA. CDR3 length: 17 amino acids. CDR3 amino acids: CASSLGGTSGNTDTQYF. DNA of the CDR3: TGTGCCAGCAGCTTAGGGGGGACTAGCGGAAACACAGATACGCAGTATTTT.

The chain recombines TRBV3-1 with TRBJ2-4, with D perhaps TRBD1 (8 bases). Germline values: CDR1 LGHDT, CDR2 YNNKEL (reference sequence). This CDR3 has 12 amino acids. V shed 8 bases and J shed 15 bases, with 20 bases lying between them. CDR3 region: CASEDREGFWYF. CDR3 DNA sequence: TGTGCCAGCGAGGACAGGGAGGGGTTCTGGTACTTC.

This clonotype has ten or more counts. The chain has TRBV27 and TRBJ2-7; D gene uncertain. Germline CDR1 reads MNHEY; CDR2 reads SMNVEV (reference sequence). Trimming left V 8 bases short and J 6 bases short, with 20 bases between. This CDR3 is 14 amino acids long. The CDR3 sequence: CASGSNLSGSEQYF. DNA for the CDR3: TGTGCCAGCGGGTCAAACTTATCCGGTTCCGAGCAGTACTTC.

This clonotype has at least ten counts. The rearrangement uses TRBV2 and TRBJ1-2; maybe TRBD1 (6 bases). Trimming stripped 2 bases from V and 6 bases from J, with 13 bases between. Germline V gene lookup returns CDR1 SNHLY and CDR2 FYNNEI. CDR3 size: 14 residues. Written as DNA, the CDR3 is TGTGCCAGCAGTGAATTCTCCGGGGGCAATGGCTACACCTTC. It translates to CASSEFSGGNGYTF. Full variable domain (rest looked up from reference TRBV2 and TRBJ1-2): EPEVTQTPSHQVTQMGQEVILRCVPISNHLYFYWYRQILGQKVEFLVSFYNNEISEKSEIFDDQFSVERPDGSNFTLKIRSTKLEDSAMYFCASSEFSGGNGYTFGSGTRLTVV.

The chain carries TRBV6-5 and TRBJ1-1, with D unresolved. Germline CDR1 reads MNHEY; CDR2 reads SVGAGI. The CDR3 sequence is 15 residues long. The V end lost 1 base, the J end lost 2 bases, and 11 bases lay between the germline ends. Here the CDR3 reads CASSYFEGGNTEAFF. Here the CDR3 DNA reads TGTGCCAGCAGTTACTTCGAAGGCGGTAACACTGAAGCTTTCTTT.

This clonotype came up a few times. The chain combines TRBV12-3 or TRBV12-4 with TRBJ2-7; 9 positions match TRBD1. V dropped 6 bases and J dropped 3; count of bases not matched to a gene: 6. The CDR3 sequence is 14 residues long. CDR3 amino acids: CASRRQGEGYEQYF. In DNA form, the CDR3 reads TGTGCCAGCAGAAGACAGGGGGAAGGCTACGAGCAGTACTTC.

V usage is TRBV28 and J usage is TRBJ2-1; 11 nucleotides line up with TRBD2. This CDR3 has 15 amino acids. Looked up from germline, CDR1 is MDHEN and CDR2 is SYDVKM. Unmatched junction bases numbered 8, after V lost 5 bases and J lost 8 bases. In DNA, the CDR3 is TGTGCCAGCAGTACTAGCGGGGGAAACCGGTATGAGCAGTTCTTC. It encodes CASSTSGGNRYEQFF. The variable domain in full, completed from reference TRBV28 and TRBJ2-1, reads DVKVTQSSRYLVKRTGEKVFLECVQDMDHENMFWYRQDPGLGLRLIYFSYDVKMKEKGDIPEGYSVSREKKERFSLILESASTNQTSMYLCASSTSGGNRYEQFFGPGTRLTVL.

DNA of the CDR3: TGTGCCAGCAGTTCCAGGTTCTTC. Translation gives CASSSRFF. This chain connects TRBV27 to TRBJ2-1; D is unclear. Germline assignment: CDR1 MNHEY and CDR2 SMNVEV (reference sequence). The CDR3 contains 8 residues. Trimming removed 4 bases from V and 15 bases from J, with 4 bases in between.

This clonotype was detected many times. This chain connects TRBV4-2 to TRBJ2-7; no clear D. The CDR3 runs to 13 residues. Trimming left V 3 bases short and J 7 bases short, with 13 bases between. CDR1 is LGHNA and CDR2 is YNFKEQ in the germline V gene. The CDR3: CASSQRTVGEQYF. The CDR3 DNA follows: TGTGCCAGCAGCCAGCGCACCGTGGGTGAGCAGTACTTC.

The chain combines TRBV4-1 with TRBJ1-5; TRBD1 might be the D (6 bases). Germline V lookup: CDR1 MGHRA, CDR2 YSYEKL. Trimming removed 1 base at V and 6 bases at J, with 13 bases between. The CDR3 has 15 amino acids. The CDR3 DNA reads TGCGCCAGCAGCCAAGGTCAGGGGAGGGGTCAGCCCCAGCATTTT. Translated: CASSQGQGRGQPQHF.

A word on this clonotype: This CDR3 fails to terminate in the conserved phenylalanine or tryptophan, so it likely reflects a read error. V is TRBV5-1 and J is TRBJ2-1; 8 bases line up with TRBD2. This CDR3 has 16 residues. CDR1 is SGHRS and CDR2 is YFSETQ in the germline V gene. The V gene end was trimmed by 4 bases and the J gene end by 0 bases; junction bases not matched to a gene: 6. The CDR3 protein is CASSLVAGSSYNEQFL. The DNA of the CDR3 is TGCGCCAGCAGCCTAGTAGCGGGGAGCTCCTACAATGAGCAGTTCTTA.

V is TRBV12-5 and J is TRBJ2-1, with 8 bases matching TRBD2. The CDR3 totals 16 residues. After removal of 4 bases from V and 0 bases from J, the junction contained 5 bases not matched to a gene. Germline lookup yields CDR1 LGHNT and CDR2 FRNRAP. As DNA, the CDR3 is TGTGCTAGTGGTTCCGCGGGGGGCCGCTCCTACAATGAGCAGTTCTTC. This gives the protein CASGSAGGRSYNEQFF. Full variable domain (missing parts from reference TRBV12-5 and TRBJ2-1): DARVTQTPRHKVTEMGQEVTMRCQPILGHNTVFWYRQTMMQGLELLAYFRNRAPLDDSGMPKDRFSAEMPDATLATLKIQPSEPRDSAVYFCASGSAGGRSYNEQFFGPGTRLTVL.

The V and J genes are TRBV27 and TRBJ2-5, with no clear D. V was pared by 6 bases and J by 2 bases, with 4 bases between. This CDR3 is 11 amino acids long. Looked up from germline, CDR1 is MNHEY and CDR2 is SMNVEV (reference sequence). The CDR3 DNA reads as TGTGCCAGCAGGACTCAAGAGACCCAGTACTTC. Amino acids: CASRTQETQYF.

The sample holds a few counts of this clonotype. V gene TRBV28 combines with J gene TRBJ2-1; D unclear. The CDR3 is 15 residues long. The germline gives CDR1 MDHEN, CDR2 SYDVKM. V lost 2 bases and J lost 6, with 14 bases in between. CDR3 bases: TGTGCCAGCAGTTTAATAGGCACTCTAGGCAATGAGCAGTTCTTC. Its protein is CASSLIGTLGNEQFF.

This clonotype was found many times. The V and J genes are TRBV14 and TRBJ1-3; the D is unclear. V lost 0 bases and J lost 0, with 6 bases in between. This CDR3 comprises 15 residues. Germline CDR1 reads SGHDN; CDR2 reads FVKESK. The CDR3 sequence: CASSQEKVSGNTIYF. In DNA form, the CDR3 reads TGTGCCAGCAGCCAAGAGAAGGTCTCTGGAAACACCATATATTTT.

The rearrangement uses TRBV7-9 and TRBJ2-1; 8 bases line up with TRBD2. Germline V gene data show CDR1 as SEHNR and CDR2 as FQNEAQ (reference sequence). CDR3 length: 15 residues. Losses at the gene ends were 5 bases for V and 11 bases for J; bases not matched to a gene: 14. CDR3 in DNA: TGTGCCAGCAGCCCCAGAGGGACTAGTAAAAATAAGCAGTTCTTC. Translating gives CASSPRGTSKNKQFF. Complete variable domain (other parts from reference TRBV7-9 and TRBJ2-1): DTGVSQNPRHKITKRGQNVTFRCDPISEHNRLYWYRQTLGQGPEFLTYFQNEAQLEKSRLLSDRFSAERPKGSFSTLEIQRTEQGDSAMYLCASSPRGTSKNKQFFGPGTRLTVL.

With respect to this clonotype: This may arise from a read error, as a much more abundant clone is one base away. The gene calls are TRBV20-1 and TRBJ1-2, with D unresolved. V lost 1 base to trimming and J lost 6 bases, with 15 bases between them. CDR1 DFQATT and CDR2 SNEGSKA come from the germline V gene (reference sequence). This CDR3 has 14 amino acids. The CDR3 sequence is CSARANPPIHGYTF. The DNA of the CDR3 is TGCAGTGCTAGAGCGAACCCCCCGATCCATGGCTACACCTTC.

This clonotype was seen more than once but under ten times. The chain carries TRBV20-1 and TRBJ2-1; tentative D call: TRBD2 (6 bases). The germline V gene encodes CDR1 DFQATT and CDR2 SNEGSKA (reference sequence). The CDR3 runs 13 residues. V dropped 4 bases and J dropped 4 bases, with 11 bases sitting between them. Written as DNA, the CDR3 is TGCAGTGCTACGGGGACTCGTTACAATGAGCAGTTCTTC. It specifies CSATGTRYNEQFF.

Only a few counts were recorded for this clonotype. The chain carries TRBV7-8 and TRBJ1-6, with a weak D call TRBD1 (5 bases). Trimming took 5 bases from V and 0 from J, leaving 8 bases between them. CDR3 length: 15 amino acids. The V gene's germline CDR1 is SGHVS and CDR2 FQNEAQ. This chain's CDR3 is CASSRDSSYNSPLHF. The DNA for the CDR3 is TGTGCCAGCAGCCGCGACAGCTCCTATAATTCACCCCTCCACTTT.

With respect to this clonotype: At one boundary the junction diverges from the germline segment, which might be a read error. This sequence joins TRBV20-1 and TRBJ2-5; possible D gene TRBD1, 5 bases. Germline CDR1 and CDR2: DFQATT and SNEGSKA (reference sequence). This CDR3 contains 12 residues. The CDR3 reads CSASLGQETRYF. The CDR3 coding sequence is TGCAGTGCTAGCTTGGGGCAAGAGACCCGGTACTTC.

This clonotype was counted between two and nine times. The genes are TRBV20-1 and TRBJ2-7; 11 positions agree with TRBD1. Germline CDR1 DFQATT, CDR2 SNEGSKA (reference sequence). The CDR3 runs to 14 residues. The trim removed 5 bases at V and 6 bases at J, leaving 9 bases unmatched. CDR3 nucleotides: TGCAGTGCTCAAAGGACAGGGGGCCGAAGCGAGCAGTACTTC. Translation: CSAQRTGGRSEQYF.

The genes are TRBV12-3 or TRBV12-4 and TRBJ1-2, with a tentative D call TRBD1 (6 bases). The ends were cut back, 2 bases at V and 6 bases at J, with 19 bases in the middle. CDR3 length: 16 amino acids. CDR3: CASSLNGGRGIDGYTF. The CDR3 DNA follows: TGTGCCAGCAGTTTAAATGGGGGCAGGGGCATCGATGGCTACACCTTC.

CDR3 DNA: TGTGCCAGCAGCTTACCTCAGGGGCTAAGGTCCGCAGATACGCAGTATTTT. This encodes CASSLPQGLRSADTQYF. The chain combines TRBV7-2 with TRBJ2-3; the D gene is possibly TRBD1 (6 bases). Trimming stripped 2 bases from V and 4 bases from J, with 19 bases between. This CDR3 is built from 17 residues. CDR1 is SGHTA and CDR2 is FQGNSA in the germline V gene.